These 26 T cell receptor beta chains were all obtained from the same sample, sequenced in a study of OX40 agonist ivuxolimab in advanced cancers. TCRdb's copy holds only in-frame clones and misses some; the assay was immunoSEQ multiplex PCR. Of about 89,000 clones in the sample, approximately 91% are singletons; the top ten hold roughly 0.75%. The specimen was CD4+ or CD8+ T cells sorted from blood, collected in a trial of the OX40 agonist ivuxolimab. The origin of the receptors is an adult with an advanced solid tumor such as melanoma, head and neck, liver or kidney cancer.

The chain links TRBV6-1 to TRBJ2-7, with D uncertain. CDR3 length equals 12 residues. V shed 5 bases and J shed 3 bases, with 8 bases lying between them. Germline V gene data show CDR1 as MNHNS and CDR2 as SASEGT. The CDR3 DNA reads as TGTGCCAGCAGTATAACGAACTACGAGCAGTACTTC. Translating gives CASSITNYEQYF.

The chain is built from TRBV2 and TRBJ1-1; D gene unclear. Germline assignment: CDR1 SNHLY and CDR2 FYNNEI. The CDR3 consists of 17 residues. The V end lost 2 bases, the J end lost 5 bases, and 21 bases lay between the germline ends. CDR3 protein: CASSESRVVDTRTEAFF. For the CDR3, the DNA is TGTGCCAGCAGTGAAAGTAGAGTCGTTGATACGCGGACTGAAGCTTTCTTT. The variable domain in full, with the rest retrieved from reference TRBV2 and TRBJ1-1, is EPEVTQTPSHQVTQMGQEVILRCVPISNHLYFYWYRQILGQKVEFLVSFYNNEISEKSEIFDDQFSVERPDGSNFTLKIRSTKLEDSAMYFCASSESRVVDTRTEAFFGQGTRLTVV.

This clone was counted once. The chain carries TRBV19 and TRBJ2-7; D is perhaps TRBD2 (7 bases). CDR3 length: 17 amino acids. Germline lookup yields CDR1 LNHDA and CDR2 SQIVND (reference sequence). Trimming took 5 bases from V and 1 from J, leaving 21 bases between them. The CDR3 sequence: CASSGRGAPSISYEQYF. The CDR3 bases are TGTGCCAGTAGTGGGAGGGGGGCTCCGTCGATTTCCTACGAGCAGTACTTC.

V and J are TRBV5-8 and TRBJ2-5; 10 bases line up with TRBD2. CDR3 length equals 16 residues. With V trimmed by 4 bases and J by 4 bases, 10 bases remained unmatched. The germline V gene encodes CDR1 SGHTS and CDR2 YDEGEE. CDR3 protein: CASSPALAGVGETQYF. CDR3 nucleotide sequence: TGTGCCAGCAGCCCCGCGCTAGCGGGAGTCGGAGAGACCCAGTACTTC.

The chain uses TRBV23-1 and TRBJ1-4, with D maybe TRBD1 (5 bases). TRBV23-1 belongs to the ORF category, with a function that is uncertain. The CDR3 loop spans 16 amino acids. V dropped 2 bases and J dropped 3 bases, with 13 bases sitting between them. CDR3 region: CASSQGIFRANEKLFF. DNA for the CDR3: TGCGCCAGCAGTCAAGGTATTTTCAGGGCTAATGAAAAACTGTTTTTT.

The CDR3 spells CASSLGAGLISTDTQYF. The CDR3 DNA reads as TGTGCCAGCAGCTTAGGAGCGGGGCTAATTAGCACAGATACGCAGTATTTT. This chain connects TRBV7-2 to TRBJ2-3; 7 nucleotides align to TRBD2. V lost 1 base, J lost 0 bases, and 7 bases stayed unmatched. CDR3 length: 17 amino acids. The germline V gene encodes CDR1 SGHTA and CDR2 FQGNSA.

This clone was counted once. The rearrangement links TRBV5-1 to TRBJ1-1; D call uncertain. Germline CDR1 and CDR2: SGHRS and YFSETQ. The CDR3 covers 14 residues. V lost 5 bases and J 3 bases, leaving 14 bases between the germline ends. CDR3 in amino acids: CASRTATADTEAFF. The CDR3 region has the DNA TGCGCCAGCAGAACCGCCACCGCAGACACTGAAGCTTTCTTT.

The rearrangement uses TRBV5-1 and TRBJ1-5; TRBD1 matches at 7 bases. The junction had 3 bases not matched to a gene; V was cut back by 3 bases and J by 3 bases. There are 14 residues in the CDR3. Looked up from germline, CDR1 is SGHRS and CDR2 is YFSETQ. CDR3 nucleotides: TGCGCCAGCAGCTGGGGGACAGACAATCAGCCCCAGCATTTT. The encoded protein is CASSWGTDNQPQHF.

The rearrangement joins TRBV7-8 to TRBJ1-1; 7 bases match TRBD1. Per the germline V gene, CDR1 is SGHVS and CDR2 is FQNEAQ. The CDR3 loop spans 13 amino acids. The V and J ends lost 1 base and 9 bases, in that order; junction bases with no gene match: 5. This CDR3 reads CASSLGETGKAFF. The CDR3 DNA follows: TGTGCCAGCAGCTTAGGGGAGACAGGGAAAGCTTTCTTT.

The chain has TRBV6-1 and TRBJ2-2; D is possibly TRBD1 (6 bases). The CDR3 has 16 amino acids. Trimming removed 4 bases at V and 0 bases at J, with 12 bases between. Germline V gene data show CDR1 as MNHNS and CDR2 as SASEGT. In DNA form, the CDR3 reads TGTGCCAGCAGTGGCTACAGGGATCCGAACACCGGGGAGCTGTTTTTT. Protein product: CASSGYRDPNTGELFF.

Here the CDR3 DNA reads TGCGCCAGCAGCCTGCAGGACGGAGAGCAGTTCTTC. Encoded protein: CASSLQDGEQFF. V usage is TRBV5-1 and J usage is TRBJ2-1; D gene ambiguous. Trimming took 4 bases from V and 10 from J, leaving 12 bases between them. The germline CDR1 and CDR2 sequences are SGHRS and YFSETQ. The CDR3 runs to 12 residues.

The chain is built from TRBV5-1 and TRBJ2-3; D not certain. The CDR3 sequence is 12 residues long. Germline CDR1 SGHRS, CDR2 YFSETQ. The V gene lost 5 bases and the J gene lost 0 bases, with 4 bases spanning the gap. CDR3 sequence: CASRTSTDTQYF. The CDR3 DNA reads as TGCGCCAGCAGAACTAGCACAGATACGCAGTATTTT.

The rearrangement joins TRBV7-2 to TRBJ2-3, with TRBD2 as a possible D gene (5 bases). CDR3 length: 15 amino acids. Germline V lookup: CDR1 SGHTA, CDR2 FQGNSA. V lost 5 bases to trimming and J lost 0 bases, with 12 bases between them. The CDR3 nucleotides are TGTGCCAGCAGCCCTACTAGAACTAGCACAGATACGCAGTATTTT. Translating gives CASSPTRTSTDTQYF. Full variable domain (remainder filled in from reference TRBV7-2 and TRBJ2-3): GAGVSQSPSNKVTEKGKDVELRCDPISGHTALYWYRQSLGQGLEFLIYFQGNSAPDKSGLPSDRFSAERTGGSVSTLTIQRTQQEDSAVYLCASSPTRTSTDTQYFGPGTRLTVL.

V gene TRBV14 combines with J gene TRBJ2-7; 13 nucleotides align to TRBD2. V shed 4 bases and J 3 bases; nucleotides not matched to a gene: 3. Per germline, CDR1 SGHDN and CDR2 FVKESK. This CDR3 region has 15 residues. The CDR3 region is CASSRGTSGIYEQYF. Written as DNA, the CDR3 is TGTGCCAGCAGCCGCGGGACTAGCGGGATCTACGAGCAGTACTTC.

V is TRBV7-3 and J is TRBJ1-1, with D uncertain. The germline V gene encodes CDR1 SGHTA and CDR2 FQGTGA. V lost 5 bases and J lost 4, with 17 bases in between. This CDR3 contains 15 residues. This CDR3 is CASSPSTGKVTEAFF. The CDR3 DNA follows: TGTGCCAGCAGCCCATCGACCGGGAAGGTCACTGAAGCTTTCTTT.

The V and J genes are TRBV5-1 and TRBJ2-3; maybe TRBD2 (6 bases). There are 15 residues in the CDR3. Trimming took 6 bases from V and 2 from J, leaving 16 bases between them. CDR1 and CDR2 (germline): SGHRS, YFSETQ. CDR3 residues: CASTHGGTHTDTQYF. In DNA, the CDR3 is TGCGCCAGCACCCACGGGGGAACACACACAGATACGCAGTATTTT.

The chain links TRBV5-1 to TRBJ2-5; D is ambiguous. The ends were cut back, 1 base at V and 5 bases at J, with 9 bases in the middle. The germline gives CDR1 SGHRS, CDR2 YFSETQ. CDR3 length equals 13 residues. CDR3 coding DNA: TGCGCCAGCAGCTTGCCAGAATTGGAGACCCAGTACTTC. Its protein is CASSLPELETQYF.

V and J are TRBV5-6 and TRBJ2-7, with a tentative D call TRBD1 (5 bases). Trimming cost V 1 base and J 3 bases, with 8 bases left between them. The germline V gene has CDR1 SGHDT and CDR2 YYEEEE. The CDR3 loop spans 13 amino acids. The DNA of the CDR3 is TGTGCCAGCAGCTTGCGGCAGGGCTACGAGCAGTACTTC. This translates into CASSLRQGYEQYF.

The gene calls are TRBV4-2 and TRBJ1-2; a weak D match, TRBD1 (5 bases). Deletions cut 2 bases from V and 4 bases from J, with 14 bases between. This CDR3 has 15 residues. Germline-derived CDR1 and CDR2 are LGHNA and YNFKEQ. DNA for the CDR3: TGTGCCAGCAGCCAATCCGACGGGAGGGGCTATGGCTACACCTTC. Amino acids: CASSQSDGRGYGYTF.

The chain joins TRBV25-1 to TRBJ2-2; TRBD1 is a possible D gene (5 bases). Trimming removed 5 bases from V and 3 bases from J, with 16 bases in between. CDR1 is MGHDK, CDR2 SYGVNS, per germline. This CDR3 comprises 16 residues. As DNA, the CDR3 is TGTGCCAGCAGTCCCAGGGCAGGGCTTGACACCGGGGAGCTGTTTTTT. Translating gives CASSPRAGLDTGELFF.

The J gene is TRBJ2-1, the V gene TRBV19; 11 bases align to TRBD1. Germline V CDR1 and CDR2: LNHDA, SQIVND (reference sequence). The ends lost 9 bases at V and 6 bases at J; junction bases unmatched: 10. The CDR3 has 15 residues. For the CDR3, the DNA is TGTGCCAGCGGTTCAGGGACAGGGGGGCTCAATGAGCAGTTCTTC. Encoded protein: CASGSGTGGLNEQFF.

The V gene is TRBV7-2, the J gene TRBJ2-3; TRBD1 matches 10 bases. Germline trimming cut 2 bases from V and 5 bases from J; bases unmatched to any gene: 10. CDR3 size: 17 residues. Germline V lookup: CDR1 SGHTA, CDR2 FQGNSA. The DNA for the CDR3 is TGTGCCAGCAGCTTAAAAGTGGGACAGGGGATGAGAGATACGCAGTATTTT. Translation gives CASSLKVGQGMRDTQYF.

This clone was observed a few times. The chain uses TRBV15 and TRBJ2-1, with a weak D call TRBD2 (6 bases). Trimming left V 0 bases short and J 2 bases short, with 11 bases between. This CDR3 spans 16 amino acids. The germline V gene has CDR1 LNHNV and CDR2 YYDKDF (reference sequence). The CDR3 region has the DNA TGTGCCACCAGCAGAGATCCTACGGGGGCCTACAATGAGCAGTTCTTC. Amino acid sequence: CATSRDPTGAYNEQFF.

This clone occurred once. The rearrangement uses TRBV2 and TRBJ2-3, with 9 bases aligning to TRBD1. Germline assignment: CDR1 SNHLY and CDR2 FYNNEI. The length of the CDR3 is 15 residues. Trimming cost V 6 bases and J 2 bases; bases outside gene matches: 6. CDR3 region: CASSPGQGNTDTQYF. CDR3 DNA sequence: TGTGCCAGCAGCCCCGGACAGGGGAACACAGATACGCAGTATTTT.

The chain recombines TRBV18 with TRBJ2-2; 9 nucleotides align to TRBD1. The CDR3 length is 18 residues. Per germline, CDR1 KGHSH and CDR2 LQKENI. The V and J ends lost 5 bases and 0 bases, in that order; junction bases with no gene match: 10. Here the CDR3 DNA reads TGTGCCAGCTCAAGAGGACAGGGGACTATTGCGAACACCGGGGAGCTGTTTTTT. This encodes CASSRGQGTIANTGELFF.

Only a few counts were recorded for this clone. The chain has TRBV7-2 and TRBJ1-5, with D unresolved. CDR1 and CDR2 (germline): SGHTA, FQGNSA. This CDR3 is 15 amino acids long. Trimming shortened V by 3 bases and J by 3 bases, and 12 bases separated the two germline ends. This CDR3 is CASSLEMGYNQPQHF. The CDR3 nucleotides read TGTGCCAGCAGCTTGGAGATGGGGTACAATCAGCCCCAGCATTTT.